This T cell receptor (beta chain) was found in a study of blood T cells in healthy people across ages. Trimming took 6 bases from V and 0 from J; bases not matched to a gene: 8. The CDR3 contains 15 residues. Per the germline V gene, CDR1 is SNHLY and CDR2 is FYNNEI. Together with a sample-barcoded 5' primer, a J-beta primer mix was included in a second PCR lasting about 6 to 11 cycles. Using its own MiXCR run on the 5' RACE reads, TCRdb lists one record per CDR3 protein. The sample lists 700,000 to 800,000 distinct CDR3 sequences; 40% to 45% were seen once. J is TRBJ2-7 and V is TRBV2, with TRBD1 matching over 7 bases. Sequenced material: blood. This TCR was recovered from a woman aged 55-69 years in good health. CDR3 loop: CASRETGASSYEQYF. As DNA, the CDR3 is TGTGCCAGCAGAGAAACAGGGGCCAGCTCCTACGAGCAGTACTTC.